This is a list of T cell receptor beta chains from one sample in a study of neoadjuvant anti-PD-1 for oral cavity cancer. The table came from immunoSEQ multiplex PCR; TCRdb's copy has only in-frame clones and leaves some out. Among about 72,000 clones listed, around 88% were seen once. Sequencing was performed on PBMCs, taken before nivolumab (anti-PD-1) treatment. These receptors were obtained from a person aged 35 to 85 with oral cavity squamous cell carcinoma. CDR3s include the opening cysteine and the closing phenylalanine or tryptophan. The D gene is left open where the match is weak. Only part of the rows carry a size: once, few, many, or a class if the clone is expanded.

D	size	V	J	DNA	CDR3
TRBD1	-	TRBV10-3	TRBJ1-1	TGTGCCATCAGAGCCAGGGACAGCTACACTGAAGCTTTCTTT	CAIRARDSYTEAFF
-	-	TRBV10-1	TRBJ2-7	TGCGCCAGCAGTGAGGCAGGGACCCACGAGCAGTACTTC	CASSEAGTHEQYF
-	-	TRBV29-1	TRBJ2-7	TGCAGCGCCTCGACGGGACTCTACGAGCAGTACTTC	CSASTGLYEQYF
-	-	TRBV7-9	TRBJ2-1	TGTGCCAGCAGCTTACGGGTAGGCGGGCCTACCTACAATGAGCAGTTCTTC	CASSLRVGGPTYNEQFF
TRBD1	-	TRBV9	TRBJ2-2	TGTGCCAGCAGCACCCAGACAGGGAGTGGAACCGGGGAGCTGTTTTTT	CASSTQTGSGTGELFF
TRBD1	-	TRBV27	TRBJ2-7	TGTGCCAGCAGTCCATCCGGGACAGGGCGCTACGAGCAGTACTTC	CASSPSGTGRYEQYF
TRBD2	-	TRBV9	TRBJ2-3	TGTGCCAGCAGCCTGAGACTAGCGGGAGTAGATACGCAGTATTTT	CASSLRLAGVDTQYF
TRBD2	-	TRBV4-1	TRBJ2-1	TGCGCCAGCAGCCCTAGGTGGCGGGAGAGCGATGAGCAGTTCTTC	CASSPRWRESDEQFF
-	few	TRBV2	TRBJ1-1	TGTGCCAGCCAATACAGCACTGAAGCTTTCTTT	CASQYSTEAFF
-	-	TRBV7-2	TRBJ2-7	TGTGCCAGCAGACCTAGGGGTGGCTACGAGCAGTACTTC	CASRPRGGYEQYF
TRBD1	-	TRBV11-2	TRBJ2-7	TGTGCCAGCAGCCGACAGGGGACAATCCTATGGGAGCAGTACTTC	CASSRQGTILWEQYF
-	-	TRBV2	TRBJ2-2	TGTGCCAGCAGTGAAAGGCAGCCAGGGGTCACCGGGGAGCTGTTTTTT	CASSERQPGVTGELFF
TRBD1	-	TRBV27	TRBJ1-2	TGTGCCAGCAGTCTTAACAGGGGACGCCTTAACTATGGCTACACCTTC	CASSLNRGRLNYGYTF
TRBD2	-	TRBV7-8	TRBJ2-5	TGTGCCAGCAGCTTAGGACTAGCCTCCCGTCTTGAGACCCAGTACTTC	CASSLGLASRLETQYF
TRBD1	-	TRBV4-2	TRBJ2-7	TGTGCCAGCAGCCAGGGACAGGGGACCTACGAGCAGTACTTC	CASSQGQGTYEQYF
-	-	TRBV5-4	TRBJ2-5	TGTGCCAGCAGCTGGGGCCGAGAGACCCAGTACTTC	CASSWGRETQYF
TRBD1	-	TRBV19	TRBJ2-7	TGTGCCAGTAGTATAGACCTTGGACAGGGTGGCAGCTACGAGCAGTACTTC	CASSIDLGQGGSYEQYF
TRBD1	-	TRBV4-2	TRBJ1-2	TGTGCCAGCAGCCCCCGGACAGGGGGTATGAACTATGGCTACACCTTC	CASSPRTGGMNYGYTF
-	-	TRBV10-3	TRBJ2-3	TGTGCCATCAGTGAAGCTTCAGATACGCAGTATTTT	CAISEASDTQYF
-	-	TRBV11-2	TRBJ1-2	TGTGCCAGCAGCTTAGTGGGGAACTATGGCTACACCTTC	CASSLVGNYGYTF
TRBD1	-	TRBV9	TRBJ1-3	TGTGCCAGCAGCCCGACAGGGGGAAACACCATATATTTT	CASSPTGGNTIYF
TRBD2	-	TRBV10-3	TRBJ2-5	TGTGCCATCGGGACCACAATCAGCGGGGGGCGGGAGACCCAGTACTTC	CAIGTTISGGRETQYF
-	-	TRBV7-3	TRBJ1-4	TGTGCCAGCAGCTCGACAAAGAGACAGCCTAATGAAAAACTGTTTTTT	CASSSTKRQPNEKLFF
-	-	TRBV6-5	TRBJ1-2	TGTGCCAGCAGTCAACTCAAGGGACCTGGCTACACCTTC	CASSQLKGPGYTF